A single sample gave rise to the 5 T cell receptor beta chains below, sequenced in a study of shared clonotypes between healthy human individuals. Sequencing was performed with immunoSEQ multiplex PCR; in TCRdb, only in-frame clones are kept and a portion is missing. The sample lists about 380,000 clones; roughly 96% were seen once. Sequencing input: memory CD8+ T cells sorted from blood. Subset denoted: CD45RO+ cells pooled with CCR7-negative TemRA cells. The origin of the receptors is a man younger than 45 in good health.

This chain connects TRBV14 to TRBJ2-1; 14 positions agree with TRBD2. Per germline, CDR1 SGHDN and CDR2 FVKESK. The CDR3 is 18 amino acids. V shed 0 bases and J 4 bases; nucleotides not matched to a gene: 5. CDR3 in amino acids: CASSQEGLAGEWYNEQFF. The CDR3 nucleotides read TGTGCCAGCAGCCAAGAGGGACTAGCGGGAGAATGGTACAATGAGCAGTTCTTC.

This chain links TRBV4-2 with TRBJ2-1; D unclear. The V gene's germline CDR1 is LGHNA and CDR2 YNFKEQ. The CDR3 runs to 16 residues. V lost 0 bases and J lost 9, with 18 bases in between. DNA for the CDR3: TGTGCCAGCAGCCAAGATCCTTACCCCCGGAGTCGTGAGCAGTTCTTC. It translates to CASSQDPYPRSREQFF.

The chain is built from TRBV19 and TRBJ1-5; 10 bases match TRBD1. The length of the CDR3 is 18 residues. Trimming removed 5 bases from V and 1 base from J; junction bases left unmatched: 11. Germline V gene data show CDR1 as LNHDA and CDR2 as SQIVND (reference sequence). The CDR3 here is CASSQDRGGFRSNQPQHF. The CDR3 DNA reads TGTGCCAGTAGTCAGGACAGGGGGGGGTTTCGAAGCAATCAGCCCCAGCATTTT.

This chain connects TRBV5-1 to TRBJ2-1; 10 bases fit TRBD2. This CDR3 has 15 amino acids. Unmatched junction bases numbered 5, after V lost 4 bases and J lost 4 bases. CDR1 is SGHRS, CDR2 YFSETQ, per germline. The CDR3 nucleotides read TGCGCCAGCAGCCGGACTAGCGGCGTTTACAATGAGCAGTTCTTC. It specifies CASSRTSGVYNEQFF.

The count of this clone is one. The V gene is TRBV27, the J gene TRBJ1-5, with TRBD1 as a possible D gene (5 bases). Germline V gene data show CDR1 as MNHEY and CDR2 as SMNVEV (reference sequence). The CDR3 is made up of 14 amino acids. V gave up 3 bases and J gave up 9 bases, with 15 bases separating them. DNA for the CDR3: TGTGCCAGCAGTTTTTGGGGCAGCCTCGGGCCCCAGCATTTT. As protein: CASSFWGSLGPQHF.